This T cell receptor beta chain was sequenced in a study of T cell responses to AZD1222 COVID-19 vaccine. Points from the study as a whole: Possibly, clonal diversity was underestimated; donors were largely white British and included more females.

Clones were read by immunoSEQ multiplex PCR, and TCRdb kept only the in-frame ones, dropping some. Of 150,000 to 200,000 clones listed, roughly 88% are singletons. In regard to this clone: Its specificity is not known.

The CDR3 covers 14 residues. The V gene end was trimmed by 5 bases and the J gene end by 4 bases; junction bases not matched to a gene: 5. Per the germline V gene, CDR1 is SGHAT and CDR2 is FQDESV (reference sequence). The sequencing used peripheral blood, collected 28 days after the second AZD1222 dose. The TCR originated in an adult who received the AZD1222 COVID-19 vaccine. The gene calls are TRBV11-1 and TRBJ1-1; 9 bases are a match to TRBD1. The CDR3 loop is CASSPRDRVTEAFF. CDR3 coding DNA: TGTGCCAGCAGCCCCAGGGACAGGGTCACTGAAGCTTTCTTT.